Listed below are T cell receptor beta chains from one sample, sequenced in a study of early T cells in non-severe SARS-CoV-2 infection. MiXCR was run by TCRdb on the 5' RACE reads, yielding one entry per CDR3 protein. This sample yields 48,000 or so distinct CDR3 sequences, of which about 6.2% are seen a single time; around 7% belongs to the top ten. The sample in question was whole blood, obtained at baseline. The receptors originated from an adult who was a healthcare worker with PCR-confirmed SARS-CoV-2 infection or an uninfected control (not recorded which). The CDR3 runs from the conserved cysteine through the conserved F or W. A D gene is named only where the DNA matches it firmly. Expanded clones are given a class, and other clones once, few, many or no size at all.

>many|TRBD2|TRBJ2-3|TRBV7-9
CASSSLAGYGTDTQYF
TGTGCCAGCAGCTCTTTAGCGGGATATGGCACAGATACGCAGTATTTT
>many|NA|TRBJ2-7|TRBV7-8
CASSLEEEQYF
TGTGCCAGCAGCTTAGAAGAGGAGCAGTACTTC
>few|NA|TRBJ2-2|TRBV12-3/TRBV12-4
CASSLDTGELFF
TGTGCCAGCAGCTTAGACACCGGGGAGCTGTTTTTT
>NA|TRBD1|TRBJ2-2|TRBV11-1
CASSLGQGANTGELFF
TGTGCCAGCAGCTTAGGACAGGGGGCCAACACCGGGGAGCTGTTTTTT
>NA|TRBD1|TRBJ2-1|TRBV28
CACWTGTTFSNEQFF
TGTGCCTGCTGGACAGGCACGACCTTCTCCAATGAGCAGTTCTTC
>few|NA|TRBJ2-5|TRBV7-2
CASSPPTGAQETQYF
TGTGCCAGCAGCCCCCCCACGGGAGCCCAAGAGACCCAGTACTTC
>many|NA|TRBJ1-2|TRBV27
CASRAVDYGYTF
TGTGCCAGCAGGGCCGTTGACTATGGCTACACCTTC
>NA|NA|TRBJ2-7|TRBV4-3
CASSQGAGLTYEQYF
TGCGCCAGCAGCCAAGGGGCAGGGCTAACCTACGAGCAGTACTTC
>many|NA|TRBJ2-7|TRBV6-5
CASRAGISSYEQYF
TGTGCCAGCAGGGCAGGGATTAGCTCCTACGAGCAGTACTTC
>many|NA|TRBJ2-1|TRBV7-2
CASRNGDEQFF
TGTGCCAGCAGGAACGGGGATGAGCAGTTCTTC
>NA|NA|TRBJ1-6|TRBV20-1
CSARDRQATSSYNSPLHF
TGCAGTGCTAGAGATAGGCAGGCCACTAGCTCCTATAATTCACCCCTCCACTTT
>many|TRBD1|TRBJ2-7|TRBV12-3/TRBV12-4
CASSLTGVGEQYF
TGTGCCAGCAGCCTGACAGGGGTTGGCGAGCAGTACTTC
>many|TRBD1|TRBJ2-4|TRBV20-1
CSANKDRGDIQYF
TGCAGTGCCAACAAGGACAGGGGAGACATTCAGTACTTC
>many|NA|TRBJ1-5|TRBV29-1
CSVSSGASNQPQHF
TGCAGCGTTTCAAGTGGGGCGAGCAATCAGCCCCAGCATTTT
>few|TRBD2|TRBJ2-1|TRBV19
CASSIPGGLAGNEQFF
TGTGCCAGTAGTATACCGGGTGGACTAGCGGGGAATGAGCAGTTCTTC
>NA|NA|TRBJ2-4|TRBV6-6
CASRPGIKNIQYF
TGTGCCAGCAGACCGGGGATCAAAAACATTCAGTACTTC
>NA|NA|TRBJ1-3|TRBV12-3/TRBV12-4
CASSPNAGTYSGNTIYF
TGTGCCAGCAGTCCGAACGCGGGGACATACTCTGGAAACACCATATATTTT
>many|NA|TRBJ1-1|TRBV27
CASCGGAGTEAFF
TGTGCCAGCTGTGGGGGGGCAGGAACTGAAGCTTTCTTT
>many|TRBD2|TRBJ2-5|TRBV9
CASSVAGGRQETQYF
TGTGCCAGCAGCGTAGCGGGAGGGCGGCAGGAGACCCAGTACTTC
>many|TRBD2|TRBJ2-2|TRBV7-6
CASSFLPGLANTGELFF
TGTGCCAGCAGCTTCTTACCGGGACTAGCGAACACCGGGGAGCTGTTTTTT
>NA|NA|TRBJ2-7|TRBV6-5
CASSYSTDTSEQYF
TGTGCCAGCAGTTATTCGACGGACACGTCCGAGCAGTACTTC
>many|NA|TRBJ2-2|TRBV7-9
CASSQLGTGELFF
TGTGCCAGCAGCCAGCTCGGGACCGGGGAGCTGTTTTTT
>NA|NA|TRBJ2-1|TRBV24-1
CATSDSLHPTYNEQFF
TGTGCCACCAGTGACTCTCTTCACCCCACCTACAATGAGCAGTTCTTC
>NA|NA|TRBJ2-3|TRBV21-1
CASSKSSAPGQRPTDTQYF
TGTGCCAGCAGCAAATCCTCTGCCCCGGGACAGAGGCCCACAGATACGCAGTATTTT
>few|NA|TRBJ1-1|TRBV3-1
CASSQVRGAEAFF
TGTGCCAGCAGCCAAGTTAGGGGAGCCGAAGCTTTCTTT
>many|NA|TRBJ1-2|TRBV25-1
CASRISGLDGYTF
TGTGCCAGCAGGATCTCCGGGTTGGATGGCTACACCTTC
>few|TRBD2|TRBJ2-5|TRBV5-4
CASSIRLAGVAETQYF
TGTGCCAGCAGCATACGACTAGCGGGAGTGGCTGAGACCCAGTACTTC
>few|TRBD1|TRBJ2-5|TRBV7-6
CASSPWDREETQYF
TGTGCCAGCAGCCCGTGGGACAGGGAAGAGACCCAGTACTTC
>many|NA|TRBJ1-6|TRBV27
CASSLSGTLGNSPLHF
TGTGCCAGCAGTTTATCGGGCACTCTAGGGAATTCACCCCTCCACTTT
>many|NA|TRBJ2-7|TRBV5-1
CASSSSTHYEQYF
TGCGCCAGCAGCTCGTCGACCCACTACGAGCAGTACTTC
>many|NA|TRBJ2-6|TRBV4-3
CASSQELPGTGANVLTF
TGCGCCAGCAGCCAAGAGTTGCCAGGCACTGGGGCCAACGTCCTGACTTTC
>NA|TRBD2|TRBJ2-5|TRBV12-3/TRBV12-4
CASSARAGVETQYF
TGTGCCAGCAGTGCTAGAGCGGGAGTGGAGACCCAGTACTTC
>few|NA|TRBJ1-1|TRBV6-2/TRBV6-3
CASSYGRVSPAFF
TGTGCCAGCAGTTATGGCCGCGTCTCGCCAGCTTTCTTT
>many|NA|TRBJ1-2|TRBV11-2
CASSFPGAQGYTF
TGTGCCAGCAGCTTCCCAGGGGCGCAGGGCTACACCTTC
>few|NA|TRBJ2-7|TRBV20-1
CSARGLASDEQYF
TGCAGTGCTAGGGGACTCGCAAGCGACGAGCAGTACTTC
>NA|NA|TRBJ2-1|TRBV15
CATSKGVRGALNEQFF
TGTGCCACCAGCAAGGGGGTGAGGGGCGCGTTAAATGAGCAGTTCTTC
>NA|TRBD2|TRBJ2-5|TRBV7-2
CASSPLAGLQETQYF
TGTGCCAGCAGCCCTCTAGCGGGCCTCCAAGAGACCCAGTACTTC
>many|TRBD1|TRBJ2-3|TRBV11-2
CASSFGQGGRTDTQYF
TGTGCCAGCAGCTTTGGACAGGGAGGAAGGACAGATACGCAGTATTTT
>few|TRBD1|TRBJ2-7|TRBV28
CASSSGTVPRLRYF
TGTGCCAGCAGTTCCGGGACAGTCCCTAGACTTCGGTACTTC
>many|NA|TRBJ1-2|TRBV5-4
CASSLPVNYGYTF
TGTGCCAGCAGCTTGCCCGTGAACTATGGCTACACCTTC
>NA|NA|TRBJ2-4|TRBV13
CASSSTEAKNIQYF
TGTGCCAGCAGCTCGACAGAGGCCAAAAACATTCAGTACTTC
>many|NA|TRBJ2-2|TRBV28
CASRGQVNTGELFF
TGTGCCAGCAGAGGGCAGGTGAACACCGGGGAGCTGTTTTTT
>NA|NA|TRBJ2-4|TRBV12-3/TRBV12-4
CASSPSDRGNIQYF
TGTGCCAGCAGTCCATCGGACAGAGGGAACATTCAGTACTTC
>many|NA|TRBJ2-3|TRBV20-1
CSAGQMGGTDTQYF
TGCAGTGCCGGACAGATGGGGGGCACAGATACGCAGTATTTT
>few|NA|TRBJ2-7|TRBV5-1
CATRPGFSYEQYF
TGCGCCACCCGACCGGGATTCTCCTACGAGCAGTACTTC
>large|NA|TRBJ2-1|TRBV29-1
CSVGLSSYNEQFF
TGCAGCGTTGGGCTTAGCTCCTACAATGAGCAGTTCTTC
>many|TRBD2|TRBJ2-7|TRBV6-2/TRBV6-3
CASRDLAGVHEQYF
TGTGCCAGCAGAGACCTAGCGGGAGTTCACGAGCAGTACTTC
>few|TRBD1|TRBJ2-2|TRBV5-1
CASSLAGTATGELFF
TGCGCCAGCAGCTTGGCCGGGACAGCCACCGGGGAGCTGTTTTTT
>NA|TRBD1|TRBJ1-2|TRBV20-1
CSAKGQGSVWYGYTF
TGCAGTGCTAAGGGACAGGGGTCTGTATGGTATGGCTACACCTTC
>many|NA|TRBJ1-1|TRBV10-3
CASGGFMNTEAFF
TGTGCCTCCGGCGGATTTATGAACACTGAAGCTTTCTTT
>many|NA|TRBJ1-3|TRBV9
CASTRTASFSGNTIYF
TGTGCCAGCACTCGTACTGCCTCCTTCTCTGGAAACACCATATATTTT
>few|TRBD2|TRBJ2-1|TRBV7-2
CASSQPTLAGGEQFF
TGTGCCAGCAGCCAACCTACCCTAGCGGGTGGTGAGCAGTTCTTC
>NA|NA|TRBJ1-1|TRBV11-3
CASSLGGRPNTEAFF
TGTGCCAGCAGCTTAGGAGGCAGGCCGAACACTGAAGCTTTCTTT
>many|TRBD1|TRBJ1-5|TRBV6-1
CASSLRTGGGNQPQHF
TGTGCCAGCAGCCTTAGGACAGGGGGCGGCAATCAGCCCCAGCATTTT